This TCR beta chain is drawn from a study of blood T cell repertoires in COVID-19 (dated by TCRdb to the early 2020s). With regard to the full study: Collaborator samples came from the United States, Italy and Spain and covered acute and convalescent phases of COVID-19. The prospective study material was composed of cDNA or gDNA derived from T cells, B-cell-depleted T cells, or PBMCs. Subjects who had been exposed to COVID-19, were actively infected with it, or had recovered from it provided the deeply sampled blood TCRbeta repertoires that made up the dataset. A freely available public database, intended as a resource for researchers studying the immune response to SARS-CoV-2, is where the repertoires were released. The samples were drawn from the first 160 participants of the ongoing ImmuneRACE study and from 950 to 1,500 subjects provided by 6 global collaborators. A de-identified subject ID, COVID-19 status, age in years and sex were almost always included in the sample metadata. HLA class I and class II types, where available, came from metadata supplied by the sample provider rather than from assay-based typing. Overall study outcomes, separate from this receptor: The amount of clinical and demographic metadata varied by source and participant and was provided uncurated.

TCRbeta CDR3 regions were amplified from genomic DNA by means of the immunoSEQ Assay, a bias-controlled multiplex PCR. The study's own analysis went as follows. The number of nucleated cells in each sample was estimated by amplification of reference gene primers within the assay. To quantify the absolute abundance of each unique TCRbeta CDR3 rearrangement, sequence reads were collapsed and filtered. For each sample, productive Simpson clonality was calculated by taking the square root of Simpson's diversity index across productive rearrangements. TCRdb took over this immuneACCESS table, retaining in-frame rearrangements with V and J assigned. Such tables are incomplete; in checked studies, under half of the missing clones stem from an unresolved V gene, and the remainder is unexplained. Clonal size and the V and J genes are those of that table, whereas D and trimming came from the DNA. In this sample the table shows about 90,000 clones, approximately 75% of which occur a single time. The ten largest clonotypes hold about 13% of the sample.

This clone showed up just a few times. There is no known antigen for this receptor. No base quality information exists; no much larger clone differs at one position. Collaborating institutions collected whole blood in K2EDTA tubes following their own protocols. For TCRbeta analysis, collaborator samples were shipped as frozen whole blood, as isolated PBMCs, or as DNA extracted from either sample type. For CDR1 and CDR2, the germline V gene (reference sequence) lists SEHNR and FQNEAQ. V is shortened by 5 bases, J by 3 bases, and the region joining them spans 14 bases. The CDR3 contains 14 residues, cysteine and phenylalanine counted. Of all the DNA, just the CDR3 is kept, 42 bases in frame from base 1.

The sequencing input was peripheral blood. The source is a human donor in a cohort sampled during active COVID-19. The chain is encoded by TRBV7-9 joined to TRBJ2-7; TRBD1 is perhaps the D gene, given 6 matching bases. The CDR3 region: CASSPTLDSYEQYF. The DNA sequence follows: TGTGCCAGCAGCCCAACGTTGGACAGCTACGAGCAGTACTTC.